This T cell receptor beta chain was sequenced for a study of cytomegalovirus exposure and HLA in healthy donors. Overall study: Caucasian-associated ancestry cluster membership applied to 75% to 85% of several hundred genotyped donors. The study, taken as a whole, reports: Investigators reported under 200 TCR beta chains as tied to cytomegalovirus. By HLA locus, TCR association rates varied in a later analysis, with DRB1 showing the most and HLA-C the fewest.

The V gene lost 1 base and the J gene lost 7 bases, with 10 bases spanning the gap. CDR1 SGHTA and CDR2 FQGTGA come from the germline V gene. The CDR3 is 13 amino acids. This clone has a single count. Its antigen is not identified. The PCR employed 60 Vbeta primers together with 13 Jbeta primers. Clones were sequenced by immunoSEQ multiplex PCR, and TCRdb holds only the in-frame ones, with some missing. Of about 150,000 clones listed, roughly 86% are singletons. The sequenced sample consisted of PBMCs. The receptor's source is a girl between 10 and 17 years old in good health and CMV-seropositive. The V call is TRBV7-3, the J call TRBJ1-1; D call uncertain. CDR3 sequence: CASSLIGGGEAFF. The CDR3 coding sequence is TGTGCCAGCAGCTTAATCGGAGGAGGTGAAGCTTTCTTT.